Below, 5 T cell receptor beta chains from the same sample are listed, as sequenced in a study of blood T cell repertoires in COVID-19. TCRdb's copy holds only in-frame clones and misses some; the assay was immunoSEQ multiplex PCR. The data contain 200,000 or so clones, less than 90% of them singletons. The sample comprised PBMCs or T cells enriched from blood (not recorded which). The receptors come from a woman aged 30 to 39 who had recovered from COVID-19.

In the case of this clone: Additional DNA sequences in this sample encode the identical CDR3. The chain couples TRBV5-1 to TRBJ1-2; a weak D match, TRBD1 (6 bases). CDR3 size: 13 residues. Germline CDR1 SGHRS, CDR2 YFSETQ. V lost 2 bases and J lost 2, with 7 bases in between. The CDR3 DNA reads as TGCGCCAGCAGCTTAGGACAGAACTATGGCTACACCTTC. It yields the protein CASSLGQNYGYTF.

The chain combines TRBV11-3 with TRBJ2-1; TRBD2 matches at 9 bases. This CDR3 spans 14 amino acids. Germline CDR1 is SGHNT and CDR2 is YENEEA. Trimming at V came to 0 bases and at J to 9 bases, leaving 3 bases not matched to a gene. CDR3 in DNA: TGTGCCAGCAGCTTAGATATTAGCGGGGGTGAGCAGTTCTTC. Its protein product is CASSLDISGGEQFF.

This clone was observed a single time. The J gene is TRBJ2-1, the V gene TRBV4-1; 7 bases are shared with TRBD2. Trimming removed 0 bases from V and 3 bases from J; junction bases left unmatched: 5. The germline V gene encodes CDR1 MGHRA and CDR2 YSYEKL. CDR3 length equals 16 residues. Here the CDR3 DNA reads TGCGCCAGCAGCCAAGATTGGACGGGGGGCTACAATGAGCAGTTCTTC. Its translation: CASSQDWTGGYNEQFF.

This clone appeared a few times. CDR3 protein: CASSSTAPNTGELFF. CDR3 coding DNA: TGTGCCAGCAGCTCAACAGCTCCGAACACCGGGGAGCTGTTTTTT. The chain uses TRBV7-9 and TRBJ2-2; D ambiguous. The CDR3 has 15 residues. V shed 4 bases and J shed 0 bases, with 9 bases lying between them. Looked up from germline, CDR1 is SEHNR and CDR2 is FQNEAQ (reference sequence).

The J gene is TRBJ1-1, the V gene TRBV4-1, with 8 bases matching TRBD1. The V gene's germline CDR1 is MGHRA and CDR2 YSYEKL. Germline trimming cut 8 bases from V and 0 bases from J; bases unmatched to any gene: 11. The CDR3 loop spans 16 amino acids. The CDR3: CASWPGTGVLNTEAFF. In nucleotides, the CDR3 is TGCGCCAGCTGGCCAGGGACAGGCGTCTTGAACACTGAAGCTTTCTTT.